This T cell receptor (beta chain) was recovered during a study of T cells in Graves' hyperthyroidism and ophthalmopathy. This clonotype was seen ten or more times. Amplification targeted TCR beta CDR3 regions from RNA transcripts. The TCR CDR3 was amplified in a first-round RT-PCR using the HTBI primer set. TCRdb reanalysed the multiplex PCR reads using MiXCR and keeps one entry per CDR3 protein. The data show about 590,000 distinct CDR3 sequences, with 15% to 17% seen just once and around 6.6% held by the top ten. Germline V gene lookup returns CDR1 SGHTA and CDR2 FQGNSA. The CDR3 loop spans 14 amino acids. V lost 5 bases, J lost 10 bases, and 5 bases stayed unmatched.

The sample was blood. V gene TRBV7-2 combines with J gene TRBJ2-1, with 13 bases lining up with TRBD2. The source is a woman aged 30 to 39 with Graves' hyperthyroidism. The CDR3 nucleotides are TGTGCCAGCAGCAGGACTAGCGGGAGTATGGAGCAGTTCTTC. It encodes CASSRTSGSMEQFF.